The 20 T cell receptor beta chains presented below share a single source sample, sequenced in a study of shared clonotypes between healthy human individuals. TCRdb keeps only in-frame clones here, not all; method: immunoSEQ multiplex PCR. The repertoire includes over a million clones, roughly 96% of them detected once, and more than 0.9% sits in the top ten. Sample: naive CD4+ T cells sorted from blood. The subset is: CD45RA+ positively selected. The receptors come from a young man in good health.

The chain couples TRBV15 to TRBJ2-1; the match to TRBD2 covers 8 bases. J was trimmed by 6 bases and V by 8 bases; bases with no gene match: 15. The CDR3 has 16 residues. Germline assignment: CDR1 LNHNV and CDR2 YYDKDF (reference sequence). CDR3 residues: CATSPYSGTARNEQFF. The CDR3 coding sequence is TGTGCCACCTCCCCCTATAGCGGGACCGCCCGCAATGAGCAGTTCTTC.

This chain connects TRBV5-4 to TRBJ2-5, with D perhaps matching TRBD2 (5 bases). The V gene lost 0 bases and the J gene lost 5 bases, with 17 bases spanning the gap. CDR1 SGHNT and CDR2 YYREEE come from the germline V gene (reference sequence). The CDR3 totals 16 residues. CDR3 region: CASSLGLGGAWETQYF. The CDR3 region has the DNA TGTGCCAGCAGCTTGGGATTAGGAGGCGCGTGGGAGACCCAGTACTTC.

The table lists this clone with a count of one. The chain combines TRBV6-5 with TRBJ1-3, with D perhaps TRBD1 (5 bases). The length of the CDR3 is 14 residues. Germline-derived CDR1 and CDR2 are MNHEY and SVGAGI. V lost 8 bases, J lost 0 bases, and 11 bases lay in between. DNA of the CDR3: TGTGCCAGCCATCGGGGGTCCTCTGGAAACACCATATATTTT. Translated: CASHRGSSGNTIYF.

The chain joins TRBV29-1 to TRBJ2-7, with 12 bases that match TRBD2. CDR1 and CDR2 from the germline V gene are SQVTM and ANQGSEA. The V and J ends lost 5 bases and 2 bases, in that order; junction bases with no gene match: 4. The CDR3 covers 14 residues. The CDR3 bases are TGCAGCGTTCAAGGACTAGCGGGGCCCTACGAGCAGTACTTC. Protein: CSVQGLAGPYEQYF.

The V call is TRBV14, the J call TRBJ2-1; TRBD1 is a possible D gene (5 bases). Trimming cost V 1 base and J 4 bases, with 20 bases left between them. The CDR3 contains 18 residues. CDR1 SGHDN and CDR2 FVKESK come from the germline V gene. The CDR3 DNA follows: TGTGCCAGCAGCCAAGTTTGGCCGAAGCAGGGCCGATACAATGAGCAGTTCTTC. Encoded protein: CASSQVWPKQGRYNEQFF.

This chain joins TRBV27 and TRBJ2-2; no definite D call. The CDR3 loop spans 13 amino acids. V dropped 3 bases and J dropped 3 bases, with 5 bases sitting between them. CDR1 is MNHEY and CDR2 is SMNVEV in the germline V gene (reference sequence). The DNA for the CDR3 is TGTGCCAGCAGTTTCTCTTACACCGGGGAGCTGTTTTTT. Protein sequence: CASSFSYTGELFF.

CDR3 in amino acids: CASSDTVYEQYF. CDR3 nucleotide sequence: TGTGCCAGCAGTGATACAGTTTACGAGCAGTACTTC. The genes are TRBV25-1 and TRBJ2-7; D is unresolved. The CDR3 contains 12 residues. With 3 bases removed from V and 4 bases from J, the gap between germline ends came to 7 bases. Germline assignment: CDR1 MGHDK and CDR2 SYGVNS.

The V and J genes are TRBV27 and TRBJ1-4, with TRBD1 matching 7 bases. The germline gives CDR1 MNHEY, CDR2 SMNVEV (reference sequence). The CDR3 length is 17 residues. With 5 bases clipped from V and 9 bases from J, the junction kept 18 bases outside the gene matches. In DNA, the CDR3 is TGTGCCAGCAGTCCTCTAAACAGGGGACTTGGCCCTAAAAAACTGTTTTTT. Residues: CASSPLNRGLGPKKLFF.

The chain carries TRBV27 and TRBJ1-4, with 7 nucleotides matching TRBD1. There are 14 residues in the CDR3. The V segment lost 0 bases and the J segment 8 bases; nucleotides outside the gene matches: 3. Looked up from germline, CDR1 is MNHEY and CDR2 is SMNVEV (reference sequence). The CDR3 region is CASSLSTGPEKLFF. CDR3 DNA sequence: TGTGCCAGCAGTTTATCGACAGGGCCCGAAAAACTGTTTTTT.

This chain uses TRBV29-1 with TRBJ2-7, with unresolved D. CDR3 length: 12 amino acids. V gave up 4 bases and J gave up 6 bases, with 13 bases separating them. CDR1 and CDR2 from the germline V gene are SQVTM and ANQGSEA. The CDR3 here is CSVGDRAREQYF. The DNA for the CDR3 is TGCAGCGTTGGGGATAGGGCCCGCGAGCAGTACTTC.

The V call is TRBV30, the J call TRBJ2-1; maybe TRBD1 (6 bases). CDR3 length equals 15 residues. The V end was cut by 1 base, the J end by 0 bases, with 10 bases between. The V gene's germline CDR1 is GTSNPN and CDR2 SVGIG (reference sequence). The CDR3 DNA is TGTGCCTGGAGTGCCCAGGGGAGCTCCTACAATGAGCAGTTCTTC. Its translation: CAWSAQGSSYNEQFF.

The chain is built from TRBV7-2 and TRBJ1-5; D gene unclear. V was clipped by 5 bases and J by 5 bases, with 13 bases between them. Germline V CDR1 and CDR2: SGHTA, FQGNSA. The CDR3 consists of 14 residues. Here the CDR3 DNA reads TGTGCCAGCAGCCCACAACGGGGAGATCAGCCCCAGCATTTT. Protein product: CASSPQRGDQPQHF.

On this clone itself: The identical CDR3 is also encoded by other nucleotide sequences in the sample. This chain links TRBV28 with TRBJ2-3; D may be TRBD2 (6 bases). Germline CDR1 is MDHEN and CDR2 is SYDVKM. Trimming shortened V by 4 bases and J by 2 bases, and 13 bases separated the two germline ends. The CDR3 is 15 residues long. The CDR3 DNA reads TGTGCCAGCAGTTCCCCAGCGGGTACCACAGATACGCAGTATTTT. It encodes CASSSPAGTTDTQYF.

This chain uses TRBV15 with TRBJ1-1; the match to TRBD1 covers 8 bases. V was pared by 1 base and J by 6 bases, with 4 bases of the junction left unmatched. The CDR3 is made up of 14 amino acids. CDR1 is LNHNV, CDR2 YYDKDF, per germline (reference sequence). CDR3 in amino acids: CATSRGQGLPEAFF. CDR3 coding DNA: TGTGCCACCAGCAGAGGACAGGGGCTTCCTGAAGCTTTCTTT.

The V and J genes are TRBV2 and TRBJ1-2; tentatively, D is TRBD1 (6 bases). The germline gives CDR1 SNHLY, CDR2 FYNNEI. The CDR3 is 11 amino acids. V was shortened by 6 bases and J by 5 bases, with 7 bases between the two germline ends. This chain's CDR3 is CASRTGYGYTF. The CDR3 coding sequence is TGTGCCAGCAGGACAGGTTATGGCTACACCTTC.

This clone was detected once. In DNA, the CDR3 is TGTGCCAGCAGTTTATCCACTGGGACTGAAGCTTTCTTT. Its translation is CASSLSTGTEAFF. The chain employs TRBV27 and TRBJ1-1; D not resolved. The CDR3 consists of 13 residues. Germline V gene data show CDR1 as MNHEY and CDR2 as SMNVEV (reference sequence). With 0 bases removed from V and 5 bases from J, the gap between germline ends came to 7 bases.

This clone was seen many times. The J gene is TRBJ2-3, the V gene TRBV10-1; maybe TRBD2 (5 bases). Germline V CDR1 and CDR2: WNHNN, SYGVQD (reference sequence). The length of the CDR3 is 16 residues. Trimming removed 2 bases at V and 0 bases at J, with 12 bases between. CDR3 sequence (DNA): TGCGCCAGCAGTGAGACAATTGGGGAGAGCACAGATACGCAGTATTTT. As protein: CASSETIGESTDTQYF.

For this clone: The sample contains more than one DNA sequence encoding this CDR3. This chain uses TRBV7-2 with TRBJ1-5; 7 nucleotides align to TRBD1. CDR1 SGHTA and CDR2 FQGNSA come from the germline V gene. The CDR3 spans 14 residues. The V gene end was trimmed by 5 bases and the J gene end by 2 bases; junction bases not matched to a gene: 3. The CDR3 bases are TGTGCCAGCAGCCCTGACAGGGGCAATCAGCCCCAGCATTTT. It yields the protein CASSPDRGNQPQHF.

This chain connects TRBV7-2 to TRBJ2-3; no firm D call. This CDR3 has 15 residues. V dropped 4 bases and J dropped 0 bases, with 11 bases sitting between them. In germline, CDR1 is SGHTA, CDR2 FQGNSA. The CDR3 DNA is TGTGCCAGCAGCTCGCAAATTTCTAGCACAGATACGCAGTATTTT. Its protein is CASSSQISSTDTQYF.

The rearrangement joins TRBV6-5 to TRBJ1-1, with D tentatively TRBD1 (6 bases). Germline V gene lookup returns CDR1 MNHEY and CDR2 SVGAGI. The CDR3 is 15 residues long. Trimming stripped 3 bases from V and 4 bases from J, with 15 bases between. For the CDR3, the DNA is TGTGCCAGCAGTTATCGAGGGGGTTGGAGCACTGAAGCTTTCTTT. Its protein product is CASSYRGGWSTEAFF.